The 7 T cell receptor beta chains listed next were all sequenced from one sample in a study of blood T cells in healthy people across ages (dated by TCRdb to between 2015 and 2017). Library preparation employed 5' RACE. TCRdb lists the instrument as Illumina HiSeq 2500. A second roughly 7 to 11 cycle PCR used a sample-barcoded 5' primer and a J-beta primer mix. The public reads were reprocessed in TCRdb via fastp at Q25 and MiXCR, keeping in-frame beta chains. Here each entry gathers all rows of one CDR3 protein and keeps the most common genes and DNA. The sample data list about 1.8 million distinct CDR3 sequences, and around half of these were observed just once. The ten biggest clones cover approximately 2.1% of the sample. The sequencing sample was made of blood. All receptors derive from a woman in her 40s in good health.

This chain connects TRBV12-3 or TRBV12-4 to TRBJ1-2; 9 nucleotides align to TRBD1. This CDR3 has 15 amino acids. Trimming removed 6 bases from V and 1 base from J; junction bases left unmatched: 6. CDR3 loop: CASRGTGRGNYGYTF. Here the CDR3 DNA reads TGTGCCAGCAGGGGGACAGGGAGAGGTAACTATGGCTACACCTTC.

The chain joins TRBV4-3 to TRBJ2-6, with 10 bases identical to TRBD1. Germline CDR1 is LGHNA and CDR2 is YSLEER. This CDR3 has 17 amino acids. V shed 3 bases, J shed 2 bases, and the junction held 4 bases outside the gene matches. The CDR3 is CASSHGTGDAGANVLTF. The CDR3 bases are TGCGCCAGCAGCCATGGGACAGGGGATGCTGGGGCCAACGTCCTGACTTTC.

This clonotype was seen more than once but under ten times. CDR3 sequence: CSARAPGLSPYEQYF. As DNA, the CDR3 is TGCAGTGCTAGAGCCCCTGGACTTTCGCCCTACGAGCAGTACTTC. The gene calls are TRBV20-1 and TRBJ2-7; TRBD2 might be the D (5 bases). The germline V gene has CDR1 DFQATT and CDR2 SNEGSKA (reference sequence). The CDR3 spans 15 residues. V was trimmed by 1 base and J by 2 bases, leaving 15 bases between them.

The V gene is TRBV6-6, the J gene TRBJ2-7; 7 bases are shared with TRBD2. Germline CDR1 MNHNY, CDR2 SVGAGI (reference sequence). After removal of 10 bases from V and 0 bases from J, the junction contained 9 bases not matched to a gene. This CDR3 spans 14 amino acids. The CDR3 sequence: CATRAAGDSYEQYF. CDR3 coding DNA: TGTGCCACCCGGGCGGCGGGAGACTCCTACGAGCAGTACTTC.

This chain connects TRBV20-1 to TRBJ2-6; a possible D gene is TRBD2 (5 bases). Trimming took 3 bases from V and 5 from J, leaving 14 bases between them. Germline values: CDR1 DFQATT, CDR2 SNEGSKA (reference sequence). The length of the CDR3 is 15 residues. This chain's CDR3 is CSASEEEDWANVLTF. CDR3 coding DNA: TGCAGTGCTAGTGAAGAAGAGGACTGGGCCAACGTCCTGACTTTC.

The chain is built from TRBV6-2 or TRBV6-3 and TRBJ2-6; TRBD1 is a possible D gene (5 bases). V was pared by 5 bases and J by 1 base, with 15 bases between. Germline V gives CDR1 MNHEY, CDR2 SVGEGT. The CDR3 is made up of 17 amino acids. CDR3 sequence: CASSQHLRGSGANVLTF. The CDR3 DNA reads TGTGCCAGCAGTCAGCATTTAAGGGGATCTGGGGCCAACGTCCTGACTTTC.

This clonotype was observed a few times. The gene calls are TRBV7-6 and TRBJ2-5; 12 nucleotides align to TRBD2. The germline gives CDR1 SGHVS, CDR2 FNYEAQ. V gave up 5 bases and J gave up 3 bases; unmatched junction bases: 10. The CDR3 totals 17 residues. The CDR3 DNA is TGTGCCAGCAGCCCCGGACTAGCGGGAACAAGGAAAGAGACCCAGTACTTC. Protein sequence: CASSPGLAGTRKETQYF. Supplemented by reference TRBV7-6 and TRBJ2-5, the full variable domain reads GAGVSQSPRYKVTKRGQDVALRCDPISGHVSLYWYRQALGQGPEFLTYFNYEAQQDKSGLPNDRFSAERPEGSISTLTIQRTEQRDSAMYRCASSPGLAGTRKETQYFGPGTRLLVL.